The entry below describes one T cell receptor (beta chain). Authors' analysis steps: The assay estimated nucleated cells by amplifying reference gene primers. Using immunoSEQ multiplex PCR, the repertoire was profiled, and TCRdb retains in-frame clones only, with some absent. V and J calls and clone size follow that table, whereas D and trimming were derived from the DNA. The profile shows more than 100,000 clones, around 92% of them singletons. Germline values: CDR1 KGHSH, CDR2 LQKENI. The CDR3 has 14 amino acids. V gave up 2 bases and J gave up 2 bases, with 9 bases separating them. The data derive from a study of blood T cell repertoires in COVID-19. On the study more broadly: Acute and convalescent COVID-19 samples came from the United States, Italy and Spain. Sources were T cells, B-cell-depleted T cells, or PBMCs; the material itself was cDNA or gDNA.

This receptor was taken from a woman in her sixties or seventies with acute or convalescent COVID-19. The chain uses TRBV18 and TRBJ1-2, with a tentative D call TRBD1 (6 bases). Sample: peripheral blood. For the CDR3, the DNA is TGTGCCAGCTCACCAGGGGGCGCGAACTATGGCTACACCTTC. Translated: CASSPGGANYGYTF.